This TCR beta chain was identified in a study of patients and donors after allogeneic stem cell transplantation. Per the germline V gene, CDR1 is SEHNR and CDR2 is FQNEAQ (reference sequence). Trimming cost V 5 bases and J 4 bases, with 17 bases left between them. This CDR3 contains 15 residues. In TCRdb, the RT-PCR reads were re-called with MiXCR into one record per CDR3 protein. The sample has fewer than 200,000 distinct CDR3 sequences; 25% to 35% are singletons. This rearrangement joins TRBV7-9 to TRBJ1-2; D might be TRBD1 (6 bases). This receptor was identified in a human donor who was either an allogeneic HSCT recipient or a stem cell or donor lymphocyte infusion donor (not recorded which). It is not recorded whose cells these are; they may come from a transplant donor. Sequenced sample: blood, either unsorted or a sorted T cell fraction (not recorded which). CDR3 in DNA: TGTGCCAGCAGCCGCCTCACAGGGCCGGGCTATGGCTACACCTTC. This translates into CASSRLTGPGYGYTF.